These T cell receptor beta chains were read from a single sample in a study of control samples from healthy donors and cancer patients. Using immunoSEQ multiplex PCR, the repertoire was profiled, and TCRdb retains in-frame clones only, with some absent. The repertoire has around 30,000 clones, 70% to 90% of them found once; the top ten carry 1.5% to 2%. Sequences were obtained from PBMCs. Receptors were obtained from a woman in her 40s with lung cancer. Each CDR3 is given with its conserved first and last residue. Fields, in order: D gene, J gene, clone size, V gene, CDR3 protein, CDR3 DNA. The D gene is left open where the match is weak. Not every row has a clone size; where given, it reads once, few, many or a size class.

NA | TRBJ1-6 | NA | TRBV6-5 | CASGSGPYNSPLHF | TGTGCCAGCGGGTCGGGGCCCTATAATTCACCCCTCCACTTT
NA | TRBJ1-1 | NA | TRBV5-1 | CASSLRGGTEAFF | TGCGCCAGCAGCTTGCGCGGTGGCACTGAAGCTTTCTTT
TRBD1 | TRBJ2-7 | NA | TRBV13 | CASSSGQGPRVYEQYF | TGTGCCAGCAGCTCGGGACAGGGGCCAAGGGTCTACGAGCAGTACTTC
TRBD1 | TRBJ1-1 | NA | TRBV14 | CASSPLSGTGGRTEAFF | TGTGCCAGCAGCCCCTTAAGCGGGACAGGGGGCCGGACTGAAGCTTTCTTT
NA | TRBJ1-1 | NA | TRBV3-1/TRBV3-2 | CASSQVGGRVAEAFF | TGTGCCAGCAGCCAAGTAGGGGGTCGTGTTGCTGAAGCTTTCTTT
NA | TRBJ1-5 | NA | TRBV5-5 | CASSREGSNQPQHF | TGTGCCAGCAGCCGAGAGGGTTCTAATCAGCCCCAGCATTTT
NA | TRBJ1-5 | NA | TRBV9 | CASSPGLNQPQHF | TGTGCCAGCAGCCCCGGACTCAATCAGCCCCAGCATTTT
NA | TRBJ2-5 | once | TRBV7-9 | CASFLPGVETQYF | TGTGCCAGCTTCCTTCCGGGGGTTGAGACCCAGTACTTC
TRBD1 | TRBJ1-3 | NA | TRBV30 | CAWGQEQGAANTIYF | TGTGCCTGGGGACAAGAACAGGGGGCTGCAAACACCATATATTTT
NA | TRBJ1-1 | NA | TRBV19 | CASQPGRGPNTEAFF | TGTGCCAGCCAACCCGGCAGGGGCCCGAACACTGAAGCTTTCTTT
TRBD1 | TRBJ1-2 | once | TRBV7-2 | CASSAGAGQGPGGYGYTF | TGTGCCAGCAGCGCAGGGGCGGGACAGGGGCCGGGAGGCTATGGCTACACCTTC
NA | TRBJ1-2 | NA | TRBV5-1 | CASTRTGDYGYTF | TGCGCCAGCACCCGGACGGGGGACTATGGCTACACCTTC
NA | TRBJ1-2 | NA | TRBV12-5 | CASALAGTDYGYTF | TGTGCTAGTGCCCTCGCCGGGACGGACTATGGCTACACCTTC
NA | TRBJ1-2 | NA | TRBV24-1 | CATSGSGHGYTF | TGTGCCACCAGTGGTTCAGGGCATGGCTACACCTTC
NA | TRBJ2-3 | NA | TRBV9 | CASSLAGTRADTQYF | TGTGCCAGCAGCTTAGCAGGGACCCGCGCAGATACGCAGTATTTT
NA | TRBJ2-1 | NA | TRBV14 | CASSHGLAVGNEQFF | TGTGCCAGCAGCCATGGTTTAGCGGTGGGCAATGAGCAGTTCTTC
NA | TRBJ2-7 | NA | TRBV12-5 | CASGLGQGRGNEQYF | TGTGCTAGTGGTTTGGGACAAGGGAGAGGGAACGAGCAGTACTTC
NA | TRBJ1-2 | NA | TRBV19 | CASSRNRNGYTF | TGTGCCAGTAGTAGAAACAGAAACGGCTACACCTTC
NA | TRBJ2-5 | few | TRBV7-2 | CASSLPSGMKTQYF | TGTGCCAGCAGCTTACCGTCTGGTATGAAGACCCAGTACTTC
NA | TRBJ2-7 | NA | TRBV28 | CASSFYDRRGREQYF | TGTGCCAGCAGTTTCTATGACAGGCGGGGAAGGGAGCAGTACTTC
TRBD2 | TRBJ2-1 | NA | TRBV7-2 | CASSLEVGGLAGGNEQFF | TGTGCCAGCAGCTTAGAGGTTGGGGGGCTAGCGGGGGGGAATGAGCAGTTCTTC
TRBD1 | TRBJ2-5 | NA | TRBV5-8 | CASSFGDREASETQYF | TGTGCCAGCAGCTTTGGGGACAGGGAAGCCTCGGAGACCCAGTACTTC
NA | TRBJ1-4 | NA | TRBV28 | CASRLPSAANEKLFF | TGTGCCAGCAGGTTACCCTCGGCAGCTAATGAAAAACTGTTTTTT
NA | TRBJ1-3 | few | TRBV3-1/TRBV3-2 | CASSRETGFSGNTIYF | TGTGCCAGCAGCCGAGAGACAGGCTTCTCTGGAAACACCATATATTTT
TRBD1 | TRBJ2-5 | NA | TRBV3-1/TRBV3-2 | CASSSLQGETQYF | TGTGCCAGCAGCTCCCTACAGGGGGAGACCCAGTACTTC
TRBD1 | TRBJ1-1 | NA | TRBV6-5 | CASSWDSNLDTEAFF | TGTGCCAGCAGTTGGGACAGCAACCTGGACACTGAAGCTTTCTTT
TRBD1 | TRBJ1-6 | once | TRBV2 | CASSERTGYNSPLHF | TGTGCCAGCAGTGAAAGGACAGGCTATAATTCACCCCTCCACTTT
NA | TRBJ2-3 | NA | TRBV7-6 | CASSPAWSSTDTQYF | TGTGCCAGCAGCCCGGCTTGGTCTAGCACAGATACGCAGTATTTT
NA | TRBJ1-2 | NA | TRBV6-1 | CASSESGGYTF | TGTGCCAGCAGTGAAAGCGGTGGCTACACCTTC
TRBD1 | TRBJ2-2 | NA | TRBV10-3 | CANRQGNTGELFF | TGTGCCAACCGACAGGGGAACACCGGGGAGCTGTTTTTT
TRBD1 | TRBJ1-2 | NA | TRBV5-5 | CASSTRDRGENYGYTF | TGTGCCAGCAGCACCCGGGACAGGGGGGAGAACTATGGCTACACCTTC
TRBD2 | TRBJ2-3 | NA | TRBV3-1/TRBV3-2 | CASSQEAGVIDTQYF | TGTGCCAGCAGCCAAGAAGCGGGGGTCATAGATACGCAGTATTTT
TRBD1 | TRBJ1-6 | NA | TRBV7-6 | CASSLGQGVDSPLHF | TGTGCCAGCAGCCTGGGACAGGGAGTGGATTCACCCCTCCACTTT
TRBD1 | TRBJ1-5 | NA | TRBV28 | CASSPNTGGASNQPQHF | TGTGCCAGCAGTCCGAATACAGGGGGCGCGAGCAATCAGCCCCAGCATTTT
NA | TRBJ2-7 | NA | TRBV20-1 | CSARVLYEQYF | TGCAGTGCTAGAGTGCTTTACGAGCAGTACTTC
NA | TRBJ1-4 | NA | TRBV15 | CATSRDNGGEKLFF | TGTGCCACCAGCAGAGATAATGGAGGGGAAAAACTGTTTTTT
TRBD1 | TRBJ2-1 | NA | TRBV19 | CASNWDRGSEQFF | TGTGCCAGTAACTGGGACAGGGGGAGTGAGCAGTTCTTC
NA | TRBJ2-7 | NA | TRBV4-2 | CASSQDPGGEQYF | TGTGCCAGCAGCCAAGATCCGGGCGGGGAGCAGTACTTC
NA | TRBJ1-3 | NA | TRBV3-1/TRBV3-2 | CASSQQDGPGNTIYF | TGTGCCAGCAGCCAACAGGATGGACCCGGAAACACCATATATTTT
NA | TRBJ1-6 | NA | TRBV30 | CAWSGPGSYNSPLHF | TGTGCCTGGAGTGGCCCGGGCTCCTATAATTCACCCCTCCACTTT
TRBD2 | TRBJ2-7 | NA | TRBV6-5 | CASSYGLAGGYEQYF | TGTGCCAGCAGTTACGGACTAGCGGGGGGGTACGAGCAGTACTTC
NA | TRBJ2-1 | NA | TRBV6-4 | CASSDTTGRSSYNEQFF | TGTGCCAGCAGTGACACCACGGGACGGTCCTCCTACAATGAGCAGTTCTTC